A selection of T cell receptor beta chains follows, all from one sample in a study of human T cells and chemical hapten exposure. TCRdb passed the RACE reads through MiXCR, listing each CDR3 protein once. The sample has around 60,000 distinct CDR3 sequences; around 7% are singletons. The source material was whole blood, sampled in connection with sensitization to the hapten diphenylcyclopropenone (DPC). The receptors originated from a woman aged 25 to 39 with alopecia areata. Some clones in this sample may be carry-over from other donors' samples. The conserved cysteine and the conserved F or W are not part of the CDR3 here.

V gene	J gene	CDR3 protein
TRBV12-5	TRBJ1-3	ASGLGQGIAGNTIY
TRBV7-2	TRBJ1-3	ASRLASNVGNTIY
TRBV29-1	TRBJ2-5	SVQALRGTQY
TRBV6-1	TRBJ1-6	ASSRTERLDIHPPLH
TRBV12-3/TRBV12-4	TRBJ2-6	ASIYGKTANVLT
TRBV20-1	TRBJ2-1	SASGSPYNEQF
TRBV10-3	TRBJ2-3	AARLAGRGDTQY
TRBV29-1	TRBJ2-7	SVGSGTGLDEQY
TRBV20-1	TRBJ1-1	SARGGGGLEAF
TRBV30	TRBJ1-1	AWTIRDRGTEAF
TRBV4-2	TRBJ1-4	ASGDRKAEKLF
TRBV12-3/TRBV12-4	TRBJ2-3	ASRGAMGTDTQY
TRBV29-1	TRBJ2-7	SVMTHSYEQY
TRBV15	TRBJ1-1	ATSRGFFSGTEAF
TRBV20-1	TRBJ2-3	SARPGLAGTQY
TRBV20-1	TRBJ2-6	SARGQTEAGANVLT
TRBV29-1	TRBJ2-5	SVDGGQLETQY
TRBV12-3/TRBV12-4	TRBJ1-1	ASNPSGGGWTEAF
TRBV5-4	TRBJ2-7	ASSLDSGSTYEQY
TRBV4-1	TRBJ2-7	ASSSRALSYEQY
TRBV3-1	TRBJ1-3	ASSSSGSGNTIY
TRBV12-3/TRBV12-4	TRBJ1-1	ASSTRGDTSEAF
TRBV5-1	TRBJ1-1	ASSQRQGSNTEAF
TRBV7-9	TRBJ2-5	ASSPGSSGGRETQY
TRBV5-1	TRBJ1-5	ASSLVPGQGAPGPQH
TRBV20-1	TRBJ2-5	SARWTGEETQY
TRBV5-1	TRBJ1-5	ASSLGTPNSNQPQH
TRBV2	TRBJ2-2	ASTERGLNTGELF
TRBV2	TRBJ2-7	AITSSYEQY
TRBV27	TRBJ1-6	ASSSMDYWTGLNSPLH
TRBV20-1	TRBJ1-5	SAREQGEARQPQH
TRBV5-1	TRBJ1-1	ASSLNTGMTEAF
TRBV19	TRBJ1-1	ASSRDSMNTEAF
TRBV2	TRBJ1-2	ASSEERGRKISYGYT
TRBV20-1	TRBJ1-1	SATSSDTEAF
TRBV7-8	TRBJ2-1	ASSLGWTSGGDNEQF
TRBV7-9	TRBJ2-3	ASSFHTDTQY
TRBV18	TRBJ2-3	ASSPYRPGLATDTQY
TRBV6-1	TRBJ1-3	ASRTGTGNGNTIY
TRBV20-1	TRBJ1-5	SARGGTGEVEQPQH
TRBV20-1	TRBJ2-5	SAREGGGLETQY
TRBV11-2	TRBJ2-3	ASSFSVGGLVRDTQY
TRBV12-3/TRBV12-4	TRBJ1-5	ASSRDSFYQPQH
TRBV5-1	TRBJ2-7	ASSRGGQFSYEQY
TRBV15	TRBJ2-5	ATSRDHREETQY
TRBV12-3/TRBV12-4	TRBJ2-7	ASRSGRDHEQY
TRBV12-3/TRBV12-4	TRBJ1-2	ASSFPGGRYT
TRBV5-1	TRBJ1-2	ASSPDSGPYGYT
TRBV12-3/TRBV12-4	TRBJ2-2	ASSLVSGELF
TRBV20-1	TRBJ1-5	SARDVGRNQPQH
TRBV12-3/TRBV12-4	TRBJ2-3	ASSLGLAGGGDTQY
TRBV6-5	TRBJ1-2	ASRRQGVDYGYT
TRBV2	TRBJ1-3	ASSESRQGLSGNTIY
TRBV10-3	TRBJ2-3	AIKTTSGGADTQY
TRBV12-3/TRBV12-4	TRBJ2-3	ASSLAQGSGTDTQY
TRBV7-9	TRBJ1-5	ASSEGTGPNQPQH
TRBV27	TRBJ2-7	ASSIRAQGYEQY
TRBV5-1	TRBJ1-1	ASSLAERGGTEAF
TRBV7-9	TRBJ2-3	ASSGQPEPDTQY
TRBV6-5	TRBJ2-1	ASSYSQRGAYNEQF